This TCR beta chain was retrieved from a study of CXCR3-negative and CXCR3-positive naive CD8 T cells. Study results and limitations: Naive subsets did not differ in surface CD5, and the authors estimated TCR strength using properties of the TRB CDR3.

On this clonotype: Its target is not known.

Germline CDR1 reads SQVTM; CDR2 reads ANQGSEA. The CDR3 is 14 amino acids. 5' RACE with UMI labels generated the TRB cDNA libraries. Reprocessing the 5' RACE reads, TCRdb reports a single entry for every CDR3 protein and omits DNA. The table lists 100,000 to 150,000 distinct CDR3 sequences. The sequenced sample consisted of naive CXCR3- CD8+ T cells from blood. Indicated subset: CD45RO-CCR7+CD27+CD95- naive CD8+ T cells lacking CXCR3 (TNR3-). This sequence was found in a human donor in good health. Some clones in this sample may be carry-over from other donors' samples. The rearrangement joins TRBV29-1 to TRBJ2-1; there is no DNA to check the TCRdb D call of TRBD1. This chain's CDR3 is CSVEGQGVVNEQFF.